The 14 T cell receptor beta chains presented below share a single source sample, sequenced in a study of blood T cell repertoires in COVID-19 (dated by TCRdb to between 2020 and 2021). The library relied on the immunoSEQ multiplex PCR assay. TCRdb stores this immuneACCESS table with in-frame sequences only. Part of the clones is absent; in the studies checked, under half of the shortfall reflects unresolved V genes, and no reason is known for the rest. The sample table records more than 100,000 clones; roughly 89% of these occur just once. The top ten constitute roughly 17% of the sample. Input material: peripheral blood. Receptors originate from a woman of 80 years or more in a cohort sampled during active COVID-19.

The V call is TRBV6-5, the J call TRBJ2-2, with 10 bases matching TRBD2. The CDR3 runs 14 residues. Germline trimming cut 8 bases from V and 3 bases from J; bases unmatched to any gene: 3. Germline-derived CDR1 and CDR2 are MNHEY and SVGAGI. The CDR3 DNA is TGTGCCAGCGAGGGACTAGCGTACACCGGGGAGCTGTTTTTT. Translated, it gives CASEGLAYTGELFF.

The chain links TRBV28 to TRBJ1-2; D is uncertain. Germline CDR1 MDHEN, CDR2 SYDVKM. CDR3 length equals 12 residues. The V gene lost 7 bases and the J gene lost 5 bases, with 11 bases spanning the gap. The CDR3 nucleotides are TGTGCCAGCATCGACCAGGCTTATGGCTACACCTTC. Translating gives CASIDQAYGYTF.

The chain has TRBV5-6 and TRBJ2-5; no clear D. Trimming cost V 0 bases and J 7 bases, with 13 bases left between them. The CDR3 consists of 14 residues. CDR1 is SGHDT and CDR2 is YYEEEE in the germline V gene. The CDR3 region is CASSLAKGSGTQYF. The CDR3 region has the DNA TGTGCCAGCAGCTTGGCCAAAGGCTCAGGGACCCAGTACTTC.

This clone was seen a single time. This sequence joins TRBV3-1 (or the pseudogene TRBV3-2) and TRBJ2-5; 16 bases line up with TRBD2. Looked up from germline, CDR1 is LGHDT and CDR2 is YNNKEL (reference sequence). The CDR3 contains 16 residues. V dropped 4 bases and J dropped 3; count of bases not matched to a gene: 2. The CDR3 DNA is TGTGCCAGCAGCCCGGGACTAGCGGGGGGGGAAGAGACCCAGTACTTC. This sequence encodes CASSPGLAGGEETQYF.

This chain uses TRBV2 with TRBJ1-2, with D possibly TRBD1 on 6 matching bases. CDR3 length: 13 amino acids. The ends were cut back, 0 bases at V and 5 bases at J, with 7 bases in the middle. The germline V gene has CDR1 SNHLY and CDR2 FYNNEI. The CDR3 sequence: CASSEAQGYGYTF. CDR3 DNA: TGTGCCAGCAGTGAAGCCCAGGGGTATGGCTACACCTTC.

This chain joins TRBV6-5 and TRBJ1-2; 7 nucleotides match TRBD1. The length of the CDR3 is 13 residues. Trimming at V came to 8 bases and at J to 5 bases, leaving 8 bases not matched to a gene. CDR1 is MNHEY, CDR2 SVGAGI, per germline. The CDR3 bases are TGTGCCAGCGGCATACAGGGGATTTATGGCTACACCTTC. This encodes CASGIQGIYGYTF.

This clone was counted once. V usage is TRBV12-5 and J usage is TRBJ2-3; 8 nucleotides agree with TRBD1. The CDR3 spans 15 residues. The V gene's germline CDR1 is LGHNT and CDR2 FRNRAP. After removal of 4 bases from V and 6 bases from J, the junction contained 9 bases not matched to a gene. The CDR3 protein is CASGSGGGPTDTQYF. The CDR3 DNA is TGTGCTAGTGGTTCAGGGGGCGGTCCCACGGATACGCAGTATTTT.

The chain couples TRBV24-1 to TRBJ2-1, with 7 bases matching TRBD2. The CDR3 sequence is 14 residues long. V was pared by 7 bases and J by 0 bases, with 2 bases of the junction left unmatched. Germline V gene sequence: CDR1 KGHDR, CDR2 SFDVKD. CDR3 DNA: TGTGCCACCAGCGGGGGGAGCTCCTACAATGAGCAGTTCTTC. The encoded protein is CATSGGSSYNEQFF.

The chain joins TRBV15 to TRBJ2-5; 7 nucleotides align to TRBD1. The CDR3 is 14 amino acids. V shed 4 bases, J shed 7 bases, and the junction held 9 bases outside the gene matches. Germline CDR1 reads LNHNV; CDR2 reads YYDKDF (reference sequence). Here the CDR3 DNA reads TGTGCCACCAGCACCCAAAAGACAGGGCCGACCCAGTACTTC. This codes for CATSTQKTGPTQYF.

The CDR3: CASTTQGFGEKLFF. The CDR3, as DNA: TGTGCCAGTACGACGCAGGGGTTTGGTGAAAAACTGTTTTTT. The chain is built from TRBV19 and TRBJ1-4, with D maybe TRBD1 (6 bases). V was trimmed by 7 bases and J by 7 bases, leaving 16 bases between them. This CDR3 comprises 14 residues. Germline CDR1 reads LNHDA; CDR2 reads SQIVND (reference sequence).

V gene TRBV7-9 combines with J gene TRBJ2-1, with 7 positions matching TRBD2. The CDR3 length is 14 residues. CDR1 and CDR2 from the germline V gene are SEHNR and FQNEAQ (reference sequence). With 6 bases clipped from V and 11 bases from J, the junction kept 13 bases outside the gene matches. The CDR3, as DNA: TGTGCCAGCAGTTCGACGGGGGGAGAGGGGAAGCAGTTCTTC. It translates to CASSSTGGEGKQFF.

The chain carries TRBV15 and TRBJ1-2, with TRBD1 as a possible D gene (6 bases). CDR1 is LNHNV and CDR2 is YYDKDF in the germline V gene (reference sequence). This CDR3 comprises 13 residues. The V and J ends lost 0 bases and 8 bases respectively, with 10 bases between them. The CDR3 protein is CATSREGAQGYTF. DNA for the CDR3: TGTGCCACCAGCAGAGAGGGGGCTCAGGGCTACACCTTC.

The chain combines TRBV10-3 with TRBJ2-7; 7 nucleotides line up with TRBD1. The CDR3 contains 14 residues. Germline values: CDR1 ENHRY, CDR2 SYGVKD. Losses at the gene ends were 11 bases for V and 2 bases for J; bases not matched to a gene: 12. The CDR3 sequence: CASKVDRSTYEQYF. The CDR3 nucleotides read TGTGCCTCCAAGGTGGACAGGTCAACCTACGAGCAGTACTTC.

The chain links TRBV19 to TRBJ1-1; unclear D gene. The CDR3 is made up of 16 amino acids. Trimming removed 7 bases at V and 0 bases at J, with 18 bases between. CDR1 LNHDA and CDR2 SQIVND come from the germline V gene (reference sequence). The CDR3 DNA sequence: TGTGCCAGTACGCCACTCGGGAAAGGGCTGAACACTGAAGCTTTCTTT. As protein: CASTPLGKGLNTEAFF.